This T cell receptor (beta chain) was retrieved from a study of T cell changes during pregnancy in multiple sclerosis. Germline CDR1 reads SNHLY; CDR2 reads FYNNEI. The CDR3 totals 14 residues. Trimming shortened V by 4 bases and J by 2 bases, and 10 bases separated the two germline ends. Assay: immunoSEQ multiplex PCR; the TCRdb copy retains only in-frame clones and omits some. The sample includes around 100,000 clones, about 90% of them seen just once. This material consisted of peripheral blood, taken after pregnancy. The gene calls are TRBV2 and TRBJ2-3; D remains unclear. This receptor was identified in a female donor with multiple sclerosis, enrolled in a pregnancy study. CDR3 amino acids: CASSATPYTDTQYF. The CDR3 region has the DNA TGTGCCAGCAGTGCGACTCCTTACACAGATACGCAGTATTTT.